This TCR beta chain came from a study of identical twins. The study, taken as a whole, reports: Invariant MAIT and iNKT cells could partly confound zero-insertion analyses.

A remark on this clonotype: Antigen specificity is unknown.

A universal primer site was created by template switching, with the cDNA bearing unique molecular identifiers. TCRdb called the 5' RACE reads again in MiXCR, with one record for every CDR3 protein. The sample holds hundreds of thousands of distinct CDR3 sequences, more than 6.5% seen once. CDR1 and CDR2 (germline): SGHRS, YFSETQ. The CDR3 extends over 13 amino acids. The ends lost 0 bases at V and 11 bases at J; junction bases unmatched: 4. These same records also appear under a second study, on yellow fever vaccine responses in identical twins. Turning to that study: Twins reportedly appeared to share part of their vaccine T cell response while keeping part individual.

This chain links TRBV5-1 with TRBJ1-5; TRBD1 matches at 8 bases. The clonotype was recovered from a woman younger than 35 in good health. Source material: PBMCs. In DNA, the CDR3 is TGCGCCAGCAGCTTGGGGGGACAGGCTACCCAGCATTTT. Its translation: CASSLGGQATQHF.